This TCR beta chain was found in a study of shared clonotypes between healthy human individuals. Libraries were prepared by immunoSEQ multiplex PCR; TCRdb keeps only in-frame clonotypes and omits some of them. The data contain hundreds of thousands of clones, roughly 98% of them seen just once; the ten biggest clones take up 0.3%. CDR3 length: 14 residues. CDR1 and CDR2 from the germline V gene are WSHSY and SAAADI. The junction had 1 base not matched to a gene; V was cut back by 5 bases and J by 5 bases. In the case of this clone: The antigen remains unidentified.

CD45RO-negative CD8 cells positively selected for CCR7 made up the naive population, which excluded terminally differentiated effector memory CD45RA+ cells. Whole-study findings and limits: Clonotypes shared by all four donors outscored non-shared clonotypes in generation probability. Memory subsets generally showed lower estimated richness than naive subsets.

This sequence originates from a young man in good health. V gene TRBV10-2 combines with J gene TRBJ2-1, with TRBD2 matching over 12 bases. The sequenced sample was naive CD8+ T cells sorted from blood. The CDR3 nucleotides read TGCGCCAGCAGTCGACTAGCGGGAGACAATGAGCAGTTCTTC. Protein product: CASSRLAGDNEQFF.